This T cell receptor beta chain was obtained from a study of cytotoxic CD8 clonotypes in ibrutinib-treated CLL. About the research overall: Within the patient group, under 12 were relapsed/refractory and approximately 14 treatment-naive, and approximately 17 were IGHV unmutated. Response samples followed a median 12 months of treatment, range 6 to 36.

TCRdb keeps only in-frame clones here, not all; method: immunoSEQ multiplex PCR. The profile shows 3,500 to 5,000 clones, around 83% of them singletons. CDR1 and CDR2 from the germline V gene are MNHNS and SASEGT. The CDR3 runs 13 residues. V lost 5 bases to trimming and J lost 2 bases, with 9 bases between them. V gene TRBV6-1 combines with J gene TRBJ1-2; possibly TRBD1 for D (5 bases). Material: PBMCs, obtained before ibrutinib treatment. This clonotype was obtained from a human donor with chronic lymphocytic leukemia. Written as DNA, the CDR3 is TGTGCCAGCAGTTTGCAGGGCAACTATGGCTACACCTTC. It translates to CASSLQGNYGYTF.